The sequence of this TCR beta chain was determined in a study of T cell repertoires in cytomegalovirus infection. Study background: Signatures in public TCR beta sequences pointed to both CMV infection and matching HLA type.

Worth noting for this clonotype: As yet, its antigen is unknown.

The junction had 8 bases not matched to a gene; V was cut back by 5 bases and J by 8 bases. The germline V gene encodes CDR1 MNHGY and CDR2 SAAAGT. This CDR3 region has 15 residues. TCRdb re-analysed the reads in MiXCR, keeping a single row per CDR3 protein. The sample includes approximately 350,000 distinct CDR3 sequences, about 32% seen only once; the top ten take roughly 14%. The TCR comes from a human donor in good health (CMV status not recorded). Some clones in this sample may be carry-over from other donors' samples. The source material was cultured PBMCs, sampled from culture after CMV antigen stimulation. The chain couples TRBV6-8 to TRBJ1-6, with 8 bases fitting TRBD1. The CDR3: CASSTGQGSYSPLHF. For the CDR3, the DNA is TGTGCCAGCAGTACCGGACAGGGAAGTTATTCACCCCTCCACTTT.